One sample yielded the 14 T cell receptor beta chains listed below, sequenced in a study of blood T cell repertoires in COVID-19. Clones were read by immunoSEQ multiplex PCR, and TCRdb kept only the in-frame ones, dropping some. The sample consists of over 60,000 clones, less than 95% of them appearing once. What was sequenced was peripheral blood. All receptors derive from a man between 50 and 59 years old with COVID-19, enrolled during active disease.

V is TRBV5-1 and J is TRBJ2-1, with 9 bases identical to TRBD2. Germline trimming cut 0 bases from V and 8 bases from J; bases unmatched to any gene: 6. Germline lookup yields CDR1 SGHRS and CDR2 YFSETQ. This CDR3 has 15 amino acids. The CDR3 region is CASSLEGSGSDEQFF. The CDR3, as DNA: TGCGCCAGCAGCTTGGAGGGTAGCGGGAGCGATGAGCAGTTCTTC.

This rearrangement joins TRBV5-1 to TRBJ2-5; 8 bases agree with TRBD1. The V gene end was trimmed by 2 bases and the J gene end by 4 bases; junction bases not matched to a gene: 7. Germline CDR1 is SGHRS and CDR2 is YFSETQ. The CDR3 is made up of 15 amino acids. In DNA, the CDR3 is TGCGCCAGCAGCTTCGGACAGGGTGGTAGAGAGACCCAGTACTTC. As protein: CASSFGQGGRETQYF.

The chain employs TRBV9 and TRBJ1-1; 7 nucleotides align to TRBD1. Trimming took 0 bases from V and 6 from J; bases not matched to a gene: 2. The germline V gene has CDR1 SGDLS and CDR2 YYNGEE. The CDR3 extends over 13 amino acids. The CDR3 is CASSVDRGSEAFF. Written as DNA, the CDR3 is TGTGCCAGCAGCGTAGACAGGGGTTCTGAAGCTTTCTTT.

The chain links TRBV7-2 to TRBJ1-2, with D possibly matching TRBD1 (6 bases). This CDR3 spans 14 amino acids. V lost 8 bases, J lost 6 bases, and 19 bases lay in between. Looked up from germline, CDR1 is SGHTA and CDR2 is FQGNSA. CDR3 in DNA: TGTGCCAGCCAGTGGGCAGGGGAAAGGGATGGCTACACCTTC. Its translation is CASQWAGERDGYTF.

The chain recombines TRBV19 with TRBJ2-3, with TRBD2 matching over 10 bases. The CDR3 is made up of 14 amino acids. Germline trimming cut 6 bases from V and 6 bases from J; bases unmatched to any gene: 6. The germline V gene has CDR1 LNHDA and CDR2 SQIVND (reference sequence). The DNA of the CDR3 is TGTGCCAGTAGACTTACTAGCGGGACTGATACGCAGTATTTT. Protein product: CASRLTSGTDTQYF.

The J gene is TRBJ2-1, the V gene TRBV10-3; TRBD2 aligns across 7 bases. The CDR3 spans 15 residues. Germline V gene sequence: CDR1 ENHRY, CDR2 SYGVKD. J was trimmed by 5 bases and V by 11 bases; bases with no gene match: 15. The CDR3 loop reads CASKPWASGDNEQFF. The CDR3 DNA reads TGTGCCTCCAAGCCCTGGGCTAGCGGTGACAATGAGCAGTTCTTC.

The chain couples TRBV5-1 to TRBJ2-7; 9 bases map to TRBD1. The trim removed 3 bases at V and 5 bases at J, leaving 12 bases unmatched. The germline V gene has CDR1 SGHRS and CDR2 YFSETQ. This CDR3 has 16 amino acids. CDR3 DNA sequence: TGCGCCAGCAGCTCGGGACCTCCGGGACAGGGCCACGAGCAGTACTTC. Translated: CASSSGPPGQGHEQYF.

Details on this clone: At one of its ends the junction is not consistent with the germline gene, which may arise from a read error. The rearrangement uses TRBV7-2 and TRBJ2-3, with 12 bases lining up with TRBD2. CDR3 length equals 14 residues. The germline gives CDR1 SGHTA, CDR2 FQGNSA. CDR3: CASSLAGGSDTQYF. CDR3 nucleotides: TGTGCCAGCAGCCTAGCGGGAGGGTCAGATACGCAGTATTTT. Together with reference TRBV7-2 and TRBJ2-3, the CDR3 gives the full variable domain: GAGVSQSPSNKVTEKGKDVELRCDPISGHTALYWYRQSLGQGLEFLIYFQGNSAPDKSGLPSDRFSAERTGGSVSTLTIQRTQQEDSAVYLCASSLAGGSDTQYFGPGTRLTVL.

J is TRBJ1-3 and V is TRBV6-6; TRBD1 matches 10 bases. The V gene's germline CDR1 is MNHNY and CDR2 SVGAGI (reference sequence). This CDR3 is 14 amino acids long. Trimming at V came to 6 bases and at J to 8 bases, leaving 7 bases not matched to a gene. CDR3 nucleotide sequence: TGTGCCAGCAGCATCGACAGGGGGCGTGACACCATATATTTT. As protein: CASSIDRGRDTIYF.

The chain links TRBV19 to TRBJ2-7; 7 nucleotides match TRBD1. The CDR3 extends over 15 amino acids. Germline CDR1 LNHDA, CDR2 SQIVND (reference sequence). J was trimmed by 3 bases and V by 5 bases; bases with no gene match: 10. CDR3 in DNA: TGTGCCAGTAGTGGCTTCGGGGACAGCCTCTACGAGCAGTACTTC. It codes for CASSGFGDSLYEQYF.

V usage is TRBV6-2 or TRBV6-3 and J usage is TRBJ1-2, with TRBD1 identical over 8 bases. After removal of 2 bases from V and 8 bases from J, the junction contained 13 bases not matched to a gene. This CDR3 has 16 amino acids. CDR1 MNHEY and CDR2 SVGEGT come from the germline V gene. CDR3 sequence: CASSYPVDRGLGGYTF. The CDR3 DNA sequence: TGTGCCAGCAGTTACCCTGTCGACAGGGGCCTCGGAGGCTACACCTTC.

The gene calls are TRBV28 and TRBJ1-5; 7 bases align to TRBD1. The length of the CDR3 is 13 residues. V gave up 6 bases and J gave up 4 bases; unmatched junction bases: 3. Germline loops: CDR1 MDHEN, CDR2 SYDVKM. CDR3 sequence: CASRTGVNQPQHF. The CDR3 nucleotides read TGTGCCAGCAGAACAGGGGTGAATCAGCCCCAGCATTTT.

CDR3: CASSLGLLNTEAFF. For the CDR3, the DNA is TGTGCCAGCAGCTTGGGACTACTGAACACTGAAGCTTTCTTT. The chain employs TRBV5-5 and TRBJ1-1; D gene uncertain. This CDR3 is 14 amino acids long. From germline, CDR1 is SGHKS and CDR2 YYEKEE (reference sequence). The germline V and J ends were trimmed by 0 bases and 0 bases, with 6 bases remaining between them.

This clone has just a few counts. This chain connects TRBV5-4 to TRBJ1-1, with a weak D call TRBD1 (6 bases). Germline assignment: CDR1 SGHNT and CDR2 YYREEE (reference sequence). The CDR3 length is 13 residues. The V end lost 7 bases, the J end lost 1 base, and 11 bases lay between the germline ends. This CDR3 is CASCKTGNTEAFF. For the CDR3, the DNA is TGTGCCAGCTGTAAGACAGGGAACACTGAAGCTTTCTTT.